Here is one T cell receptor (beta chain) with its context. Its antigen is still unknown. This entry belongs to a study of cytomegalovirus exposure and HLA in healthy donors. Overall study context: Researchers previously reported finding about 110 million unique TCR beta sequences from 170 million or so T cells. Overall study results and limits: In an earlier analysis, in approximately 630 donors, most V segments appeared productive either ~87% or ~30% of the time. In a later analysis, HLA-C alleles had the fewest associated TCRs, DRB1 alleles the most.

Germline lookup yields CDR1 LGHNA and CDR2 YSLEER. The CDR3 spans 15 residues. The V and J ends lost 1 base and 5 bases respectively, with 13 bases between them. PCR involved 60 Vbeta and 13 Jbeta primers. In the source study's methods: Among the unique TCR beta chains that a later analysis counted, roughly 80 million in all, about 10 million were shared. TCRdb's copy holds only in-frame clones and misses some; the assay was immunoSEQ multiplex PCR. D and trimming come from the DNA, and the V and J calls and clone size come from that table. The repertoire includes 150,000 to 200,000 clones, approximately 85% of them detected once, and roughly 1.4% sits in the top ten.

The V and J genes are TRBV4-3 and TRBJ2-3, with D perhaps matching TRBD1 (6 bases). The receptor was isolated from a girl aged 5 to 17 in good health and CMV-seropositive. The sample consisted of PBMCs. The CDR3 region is CASSQATGSGDTQYF. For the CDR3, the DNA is TGCGCCAGCAGCCAAGCGACAGGATCAGGAGATACGCAGTATTTT.